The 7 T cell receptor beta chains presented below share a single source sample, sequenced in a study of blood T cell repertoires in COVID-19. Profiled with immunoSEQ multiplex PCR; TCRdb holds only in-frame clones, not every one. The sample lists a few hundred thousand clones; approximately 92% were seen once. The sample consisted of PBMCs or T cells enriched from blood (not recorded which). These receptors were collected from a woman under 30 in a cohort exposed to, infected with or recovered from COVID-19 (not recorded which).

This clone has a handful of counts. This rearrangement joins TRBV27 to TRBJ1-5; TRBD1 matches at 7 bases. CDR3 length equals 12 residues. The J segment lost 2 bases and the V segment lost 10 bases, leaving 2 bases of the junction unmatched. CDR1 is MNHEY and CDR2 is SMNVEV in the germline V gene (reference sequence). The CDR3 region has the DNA TGTGCCATAGGACAGGGCAATCAGCCCCAGCATTTT. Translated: CAIGQGNQPQHF.

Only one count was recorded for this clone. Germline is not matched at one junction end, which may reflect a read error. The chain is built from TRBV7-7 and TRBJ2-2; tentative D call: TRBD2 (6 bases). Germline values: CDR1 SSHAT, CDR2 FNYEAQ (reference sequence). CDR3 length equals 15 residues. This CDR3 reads CASSAGRSNTGELFF. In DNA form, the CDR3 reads TGTGCTAGCAGCGCGGGACGGTCAAACACCGGGGAGCTGTTTTTT.

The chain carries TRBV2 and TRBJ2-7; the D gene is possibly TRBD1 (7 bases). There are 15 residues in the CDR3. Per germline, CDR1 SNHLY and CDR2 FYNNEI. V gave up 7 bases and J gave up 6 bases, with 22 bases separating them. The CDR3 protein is CASTTGRGQGGEQYF. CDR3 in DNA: TGTGCCAGCACCACTGGCCGGGGCCAGGGGGGCGAGCAGTACTTC.

This CDR3 reads CASSLGQRNEQFF. CDR3 sequence (DNA): TGTGCCAGCAGCTTGGGACAGCGGAATGAGCAGTTCTTC. This chain joins TRBV11-3 and TRBJ2-1; 7 nucleotides match TRBD1. With V trimmed by 3 bases and J by 7 bases, 3 bases remained unmatched. This CDR3 has 13 amino acids. The V gene's germline CDR1 is SGHNT and CDR2 YENEEA. Together with reference TRBV11-3 and TRBJ2-1, the CDR3 gives the full variable domain: EAGVVQSPRYKIIEKKQPVAFWCNPISGHNTLYWYLQNLGQGPELLIRYENEEAVDDSQLPKDRFSAERLKGVDSTLKIQPAELGDSAVYLCASSLGQRNEQFFGPGTRLTVL.

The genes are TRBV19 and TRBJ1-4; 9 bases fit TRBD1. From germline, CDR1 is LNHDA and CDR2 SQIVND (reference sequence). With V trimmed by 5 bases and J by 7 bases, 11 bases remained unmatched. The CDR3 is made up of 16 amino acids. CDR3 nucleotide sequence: TGTGCCAGTAGTCTGTTCGGGGGACAGGGCGTTGAAAAACTGTTTTTT. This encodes CASSLFGGQGVEKLFF.

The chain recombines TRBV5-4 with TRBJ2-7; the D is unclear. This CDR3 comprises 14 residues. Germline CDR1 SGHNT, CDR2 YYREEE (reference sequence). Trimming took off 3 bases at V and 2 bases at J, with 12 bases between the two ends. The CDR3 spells CASSSPRVPYEQYF. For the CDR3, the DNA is TGTGCCAGCAGCTCCCCTCGTGTCCCCTACGAGCAGTACTTC.

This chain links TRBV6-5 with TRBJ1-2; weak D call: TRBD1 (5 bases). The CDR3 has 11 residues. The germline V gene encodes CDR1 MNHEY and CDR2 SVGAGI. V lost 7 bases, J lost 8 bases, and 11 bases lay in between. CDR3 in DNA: TGTGCCAGCACTAGGGGCTGGGGCTACACCTTC. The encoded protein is CASTRGWGYTF.